This entry lists 26 T cell receptor beta chains sequenced from one sample in a study of control samples from healthy donors and cancer patients. Data came from immunoSEQ multiplex PCR; TCRdb stores just in-frame clones and leaves some out. Found here are approximately 140,000 clones, approximately 89% of them singletons; the top ten hold about 7.6%. Sequencing input: PBMCs. Source of these receptors: a man aged 50 to 60 with head and neck cancer.

The chain employs TRBV30 and TRBJ1-1; tentative D call: TRBD1 (6 bases). Germline V lookup: CDR1 GTSNPN, CDR2 SVGIG (reference sequence). V lost 1 base and J 4 bases, leaving 19 bases between the germline ends. The CDR3 is 16 residues long. DNA of the CDR3: TGTGCCTGGAGTGGAGGTTGGACAGACCGGGGCACTGAAGCTTTCTTT. Protein sequence: CAWSGGWTDRGTEAFF. Based on the CDR3 plus reference TRBV30 and TRBJ1-1, the full variable domain is SQTIHQWPATLVQPVGSPLSLECTVEGTSNPNLYWYRQAAGRGLQLLFYSVGIGQISSEVPQNLSASRPQDRQFILSSKKLLLSDSGFYLCAWSGGWTDRGTEAFFGQGTRLTVV.

The rearrangement uses TRBV5-8 and TRBJ2-1; maybe TRBD2 (6 bases). This CDR3 spans 16 amino acids. V lost 1 base, J lost 4 bases, and 15 bases lay in between. CDR1 and CDR2 (germline): SGHTS, YDEGEE. The CDR3 DNA is TGTGCCAGCAGCTTGTTTAGCGGACGACTTTACAATGAGCAGTTCTTC. It specifies CASSLFSGRLYNEQFF.

The gene calls are TRBV7-9 and TRBJ1-3, with TRBD1 matching over 9 bases. V lost 6 bases to trimming and J lost 1 base; unmatched junction nucleotides: 7. The germline gives CDR1 SEHNR, CDR2 FQNEAQ (reference sequence). The CDR3 totals 16 residues. DNA of the CDR3: TGTGCCAGCAGTTCGCGAGGGACAGGGTCTGGAAACACCATATATTTT. This codes for CASSSRGTGSGNTIYF.

This rearrangement joins TRBV28 to TRBJ1-2, with TRBD1 matching 11 bases. The CDR3 sequence is 16 residues long. V was clipped by 8 bases and J by 5 bases; unmatched bases: 13. Germline V gives CDR1 MDHEN, CDR2 SYDVKM. CDR3 nucleotide sequence: TGTGCCAGCGGACCTCCGGGACAGGGGGTCGATTATGGCTACACCTTC. Amino acids: CASGPPGQGVDYGYTF.

This sequence joins TRBV9 and TRBJ2-7; 9 positions match TRBD1. This CDR3 region has 15 residues. V lost 7 bases and J lost 2; bases outside the gene matches: 10. CDR1 and CDR2 from the germline V gene are SGDLS and YYNGEE. DNA for the CDR3: TGTGCCAGCGCCAAGACCGGGACAGGGCCCTACGAGCAGTACTTC. It specifies CASAKTGTGPYEQYF.

The chain employs TRBV9 and TRBJ2-2, with 9 positions matching TRBD1. CDR3 size: 15 residues. CDR1 SGDLS and CDR2 YYNGEE come from the germline V gene. Trimming cost V 4 bases and J 6 bases; bases outside gene matches: 7. For the CDR3, the DNA is TGTGCCAGCAGCATCACAGGGGGCTTGGCCGGGGAGCTGTTTTTT. Amino acid sequence: CASSITGGLAGELFF. Drawing the rest from reference TRBV9 and TRBJ2-2, the complete variable domain is DSGVTQTPKHLITATGQRVTLRCSPRSGDLSVYWYQQSLDQGLQFLIQYYNGEERAKGNILERFSAQQFPDLHSELNLSSLELGDSALYFCASSITGGLAGELFFGEGSRLTVL.

V and J are TRBV2 and TRBJ2-2, with 9 bases lining up with TRBD2. The CDR3 length is 13 residues. Trimming at V came to 10 bases and at J to 7 bases, leaving 7 bases not matched to a gene. CDR1 is SNHLY, CDR2 FYNNEI, per germline. CDR3 region: CATLRGGFGELFF. CDR3 DNA sequence: TGTGCCACCCTGCGGGGGGGCTTCGGGGAGCTGTTTTTT.

About this clone: The conserved closing phenylalanine or tryptophan is absent in this CDR3, likely reflecting a read error. The gene calls are TRBV5-1 and TRBJ1-2; perhaps TRBD1 as D (5 bases). V was trimmed by 0 bases and J by 3 bases, leaving 12 bases between them. The germline gives CDR1 SGHRS, CDR2 YFSETQ. The CDR3 consists of 15 residues. The CDR3 is CASSLDVRADYGYTL. CDR3 in DNA: TGCGCCAGCAGCTTGGATGTCAGGGCTGACTATGGCTACACCCTC.

The V gene is TRBV7-3, the J gene TRBJ2-1, with 7 bases fitting TRBD1. The CDR3 runs to 17 residues. Trimming at V came to 1 base and at J to 3 bases, leaving 9 bases not matched to a gene. CDR1 and CDR2 from the germline V gene are SGHTA and FQGTGA. DNA of the CDR3: TGTGCCAGCAGCTTAAGACCCGACAGGGAGTTCTACAATGAGCAGTTCTTC. This sequence encodes CASSLRPDREFYNEQFF.

The rearrangement joins TRBV7-9 to TRBJ2-7, with 8 bases matching TRBD1. The junction had 0 bases not matched to a gene; V was cut back by 0 bases and J by 5 bases. Germline V gene lookup returns CDR1 SEHNR and CDR2 FQNEAQ (reference sequence). The CDR3 is made up of 13 amino acids. The CDR3 loop reads CASSLATGDEQYF. Here the CDR3 DNA reads TGTGCCAGCAGCTTAGCGACAGGGGACGAGCAGTACTTC. The full variable domain, completed using reference TRBV7-9 and TRBJ2-7, is DTGVSQNPRHKITKRGQNVTFRCDPISEHNRLYWYRQTLGQGPEFLTYFQNEAQLEKSRLLSDRFSAERPKGSFSTLEIQRTEQGDSAMYLCASSLATGDEQYFGPGTRLTVT.

The J gene is TRBJ2-3, the V gene TRBV18; 9 bases are shared with TRBD2. CDR3 length equals 15 residues. Germline CDR1 and CDR2: KGHSH and LQKENI. With V trimmed by 5 bases and J by 0 bases, 3 bases remained unmatched. The CDR3 protein is CASSTLAGSTDTQYF. For the CDR3, the DNA is TGTGCCAGCTCAACGCTAGCGGGGAGCACAGATACGCAGTATTTT. Together with reference TRBV18 and TRBJ2-3, the CDR3 gives the full variable domain: NAGVMQNPRHLVRRRGQEARLRCSPMKGHSHVYWYRQLPEEGLKFMVYLQKENIIDESGMPKERFSAEFPKEGPSILRIQQVVRGDSAAYFCASSTLAGSTDTQYFGPGTRLTVL.

This chain links TRBV25-1 with TRBJ2-1; D is ambiguous. The germline CDR1 and CDR2 sequences are MGHDK and SYGVNS. This CDR3 is built from 14 residues. V was clipped by 0 bases and J by 7 bases, with 10 bases between them. The CDR3 is CASSEYPPRNEQFF. CDR3 DNA sequence: TGTGCCAGCAGTGAATATCCACCGAGGAATGAGCAGTTCTTC.

The genes are TRBV28 and TRBJ2-7; D gene ambiguous. This CDR3 spans 13 amino acids. V dropped 6 bases and J dropped 0 bases, with 9 bases sitting between them. In germline, CDR1 is MDHEN, CDR2 SYDVKM. CDR3 coding DNA: TGTGCCAGCAGCCGCGCCAACTCCTACGAGCAGTACTTC. As protein: CASSRANSYEQYF.

V and J are TRBV29-1 and TRBJ1-1; weak D call: TRBD1 (6 bases). Germline lookup yields CDR1 SQVTM and CDR2 ANQGSEA. The CDR3 contains 12 residues. The ends were cut back, 6 bases at V and 6 bases at J, with 14 bases in the middle. This chain's CDR3 is CSVVGGGAEAFF. CDR3 sequence (DNA): TGCAGCGTCGTGGGAGGGGGGGCTGAAGCTTTCTTT.

In nucleotides, the CDR3 is TGCGCCAGCAGCTTAGCCGGGACAGAACGATCACCCCTCCACTTT. Its protein is CASSLAGTERSPLHF. This chain links TRBV5-1 with TRBJ1-6; TRBD1 agrees at 7 bases. The CDR3 consists of 15 residues. The V and J ends lost 2 bases and 10 bases, in that order; junction bases with no gene match: 9. The germline CDR1 and CDR2 sequences are SGHRS and YFSETQ.

The chain carries TRBV7-9 and TRBJ2-1, with TRBD2 matching over 14 bases. The CDR3 runs 15 residues. Germline V gives CDR1 SEHNR, CDR2 FQNEAQ (reference sequence). J lost 9 bases, V lost 5 bases, and 6 bases had no gene match. The CDR3 bases are TGTGCCAGCAGCCGTACGACTAGCGGGAGGGTTGAGCAGTTCTTC. Protein sequence: CASSRTTSGRVEQFF. Looking up the rest from reference TRBV7-9 and TRBJ2-1 gives the full variable domain: DTGVSQNPRHKITKRGQNVTFRCDPISEHNRLYWYRQTLGQGPEFLTYFQNEAQLEKSRLLSDRFSAERPKGSFSTLEIQRTEQGDSAMYLCASSRTTSGRVEQFFGPGTRLTVL.

The genes are TRBV2 and TRBJ2-7, with 8 positions matching TRBD1. V gave up 4 bases and J gave up 6 bases; unmatched junction bases: 11. The CDR3 is 15 residues long. Germline V CDR1 and CDR2: SNHLY, FYNNEI. DNA of the CDR3: TGTGCCAGCAGTGGCGGACAGGGAGGATGGTTCGAGCAGTACTTC. It specifies CASSGGQGGWFEQYF.

This clone was recorded only once. The chain is built from TRBV6-6 and TRBJ2-7; TRBD2 agrees at 8 bases. After removal of 2 bases from V and 2 bases from J, the junction contained 2 bases not matched to a gene. Germline V CDR1 and CDR2: MNHNY, SVGAGI (reference sequence). The CDR3 length is 14 residues. DNA of the CDR3: TGTGCCAGCAGTTACACGGGGGGGCCCTACGAGCAGTACTTC. It yields the protein CASSYTGGPYEQYF.

V gene TRBV20-1 combines with J gene TRBJ1-5; 9 bases match TRBD1. The J segment lost 6 bases and the V segment lost 3 bases, leaving 3 bases of the junction unmatched. CDR3 length equals 13 residues. The germline V gene has CDR1 DFQATT and CDR2 SNEGSKA (reference sequence). As DNA, the CDR3 is TGCAGTGCTAGTGAACAGGGGGCTCAGCCCCAGCATTTT. Amino acids: CSASEQGAQPQHF.

The chain recombines TRBV28 with TRBJ2-1, with D uncertain. The V and J ends lost 7 bases and 10 bases respectively, with 14 bases between them. CDR3 length equals 12 residues. CDR1 and CDR2 (germline): MDHEN, SYDVKM. The CDR3 sequence is CASIAPSQEQFF. CDR3 nucleotide sequence: TGTGCCAGCATAGCCCCGTCCCAAGAGCAGTTCTTC.

This chain links TRBV5-6 with TRBJ2-1; TRBD2 agrees at 8 bases. Germline CDR1 SGHDT, CDR2 YYEEEE. V lost 3 bases, J lost 2 bases, and 7 bases stayed unmatched. The CDR3 is 16 residues long. CDR3 in amino acids: CASSSGLAGTYNEQFF. For the CDR3, the DNA is TGTGCCAGCAGCTCCGGGCTAGCGGGTACCTACAATGAGCAGTTCTTC.

The chain has TRBV3-1 (or the pseudogene TRBV3-2) and TRBJ2-1, with D uncertain. The CDR3 runs to 15 residues. Germline assignment: CDR1 LGHDT and CDR2 YNNKEL (reference sequence). V dropped 0 bases and J dropped 3 bases, with 9 bases sitting between them. The CDR3 protein is CASSQDLLDYNEQFF. CDR3 in DNA: TGTGCCAGCAGCCAAGATCTCCTAGACTACAATGAGCAGTTCTTC.

This clone was recorded a few times. The chain uses TRBV3-1 (or the pseudogene TRBV3-2) and TRBJ2-1; D perhaps matches TRBD2 (5 bases). CDR1 LGHDT and CDR2 YNNKEL come from the germline V gene (reference sequence). Trimming shortened V by 0 bases and J by 2 bases, and 14 bases separated the two germline ends. The CDR3 runs 17 residues. This CDR3 reads CASSQDRGRSPYNEQFF. In nucleotides, the CDR3 is TGTGCCAGCAGCCAAGATCGAGGGCGGAGTCCCTACAATGAGCAGTTCTTC.

This sequence joins TRBV6-4 and TRBJ1-4; tentatively, D is TRBD1 (5 bases). The V end was cut by 3 bases, the J end by 0 bases, with 8 bases between. There are 15 residues in the CDR3. Germline V gene data show CDR1 as MRHNA and CDR2 as SNTAGT. CDR3: CASSEGHSTNEKLFF. The CDR3, as DNA: TGTGCCAGCAGTGAAGGACATTCAACTAATGAAAAACTGTTTTTT.

The chain has TRBV5-4 and TRBJ2-5; D uncertain. V gave up 2 bases and J gave up 5 bases, with 4 bases separating them. In germline, CDR1 is SGHNT, CDR2 YYREEE (reference sequence). The length of the CDR3 is 11 residues. For the CDR3, the DNA is TGTGCCAGCAGCTTCCAGGAGACCCAGTACTTC. Translation: CASSFQETQYF.

This CDR3 is CASSRNYEQYF. The CDR3 bases are TGTGCCAGCAGCCGCAACTACGAGCAGTACTTC. The chain couples TRBV6-5 to TRBJ2-7; D remains ambiguous. This CDR3 has 11 residues. The V gene lost 6 bases and the J gene lost 3 bases, with 6 bases spanning the gap. Germline V gene data show CDR1 as MNHEY and CDR2 as SVGAGI.